This T cell receptor beta chain stems from a study of cytomegalovirus exposure and HLA in healthy donors. Study conclusions and caveats: An observed cluster of highly shared sequence variants was recorded as a likely sequencing artifact.

The junction had 15 bases not matched to a gene; V was cut back by 0 bases and J by 2 bases. Looked up from germline, CDR1 is SGHNT and CDR2 is YENEEA. The CDR3 spans 20 residues. On this clone itself: The antigen is unknown.

Vbeta (60) and Jbeta (13) primers were used in the PCR. Assay: immunoSEQ multiplex PCR; the TCRdb copy retains only in-frame clones and omits some. The table lists some 120,000 clones. This receptor was obtained from a man aged 30-40 years in good health and CMV-seronegative. This chain uses TRBV11-3 with TRBJ2-7, with 11 bases lining up with TRBD2. Sequencing was performed on PBMCs. The CDR3 region has the DNA TGTGCCAGCAGCTTAGACTACTTCCTCCCCGGGACTAGCGGTACCTACGAGCAGTACTTC. Translating gives CASSLDYFLPGTSGTYEQYF.